Presented here are 25 T cell receptor beta chains from one specimen sequenced in a study. MiXCR, run by TCRdb on the RT-PCR reads, gives a single entry per CDR3 protein. The table has almost 700,000 distinct CDR3 sequences, 13% to 15% seen once. The source material was memory CD4+ T cells from blood. Receptor source: a female donor in good health, serving as a healthy control.

V and J are TRBV12-3 or TRBV12-4 and TRBJ1-2; D not resolved. Trimming left V 6 bases short and J 1 base short, with 9 bases between. This CDR3 spans 13 amino acids. CDR3 DNA: TGTGCCAGCAGCATCAACAGTAACTATGGCTACACCTTC. Translation: CASSINSNYGYTF.

This clonotype was counted a few times. This rearrangement joins TRBV10-3 to TRBJ2-7; the D call may be TRBD1 or TRBD2 (5 bases each). The V end was cut by 6 bases, the J end by 2 bases, with 14 bases between. The germline gives CDR1 ENHRY, CDR2 SYGVKD. The CDR3 is made up of 14 amino acids. This CDR3 reads CAISFGTAPYEQYF. The CDR3, as DNA: TGTGCCATCAGCTTCGGGACCGCGCCCTACGAGCAGTACTTC.

This chain connects TRBV4-3 to TRBJ2-5; unclear D gene. The V gene lost 0 bases and the J gene lost 2 bases, with 10 bases spanning the gap. This CDR3 spans 15 amino acids. The germline V gene has CDR1 LGHNA and CDR2 YSLEER. The CDR3 loop reads CASSQDSGGQETQYF. CDR3 nucleotides: TGCGCCAGCAGCCAAGATTCAGGCGGACAAGAGACCCAGTACTTC.

The gene calls are TRBV28 and TRBJ2-1; TRBD2 agrees at 11 bases. The junction had 7 bases not matched to a gene; V was cut back by 4 bases and J by 2 bases. Germline V gene sequence: CDR1 MDHEN, CDR2 SYDVKM. The CDR3 is made up of 17 amino acids. Here the CDR3 reads CASSSVQLAGAYNEQFF. The CDR3 DNA reads TGTGCCAGCAGTTCAGTCCAACTAGCGGGAGCCTACAATGAGCAGTTCTTC.

This clonotype was counted between two and nine times. This sequence joins TRBV20-1 and TRBJ2-1; TRBD2 is a possible D gene (5 bases). This CDR3 comprises 16 residues. CDR1 and CDR2 from the germline V gene are DFQATT and SNEGSKA (reference sequence). V lost 1 base and J lost 0, with 13 bases in between. CDR3 amino acids: CSARVPSSSSYNEQFF. CDR3 in DNA: TGCAGTGCTAGAGTCCCTAGCTCAAGCTCCTACAATGAGCAGTTCTTC.

This clonotype was found a few times. The J gene is TRBJ2-7, the V gene TRBV6-1; a weak D match, TRBD1 (5 bases). CDR1 and CDR2 from the germline V gene are MNHNS and SASEGT. Trimming took off 5 bases at V and 6 bases at J, with 14 bases between the two ends. The CDR3 has 13 amino acids. CDR3 amino acids: CASSTRQGSEQYF. In DNA form, the CDR3 reads TGTGCCAGCAGTACACGGCAGGGTAGCGAGCAGTACTTC.

At least ten counts were recorded for this clonotype. J is TRBJ1-1 and V is TRBV3-1; D not certain. The germline CDR1 and CDR2 sequences are LGHDT and YNNKEL (reference sequence). This CDR3 has 14 residues. The V and J ends lost 4 bases and 2 bases respectively, with 11 bases between them. CDR3 amino acids: CASSPARLNTEAFF. CDR3 sequence (DNA): TGTGCCAGCAGCCCCGCCAGGTTAAACACTGAAGCTTTCTTT.

In this sample, this clonotype turned up a few times. The gene calls are TRBV20-1 and TRBJ2-2, with unresolved D. V was clipped by 5 bases and J by 1 base, with 11 bases between them. CDR1 DFQATT and CDR2 SNEGSKA come from the germline V gene (reference sequence). The CDR3 extends over 14 amino acids. The CDR3 DNA follows: TGCAGTGCTTATAATCCGCAGAACACCGGGGAGCTGTTTTTT. It encodes CSAYNPQNTGELFF.

A few counts support this clonotype. CDR3 region: CATRPSGSYEQYF. CDR3 nucleotides: TGTGCCACTCGCCCTAGCGGGAGTTACGAGCAGTACTTC. The gene calls are TRBV6-1 and TRBJ2-7, with TRBD2 identical over 10 bases. CDR1 and CDR2 (germline): MNHNS, SASEGT. Trimming at V came to 10 bases and at J to 4 bases, leaving 7 bases not matched to a gene. The CDR3 contains 13 residues.

This chain links TRBV10-3 with TRBJ1-2; TRBD1 might be the D (5 bases). The CDR3 consists of 17 residues. Germline assignment: CDR1 ENHRY and CDR2 SYGVKD. V was cut by 3 bases and J by 6 bases, with 23 bases left in between. This CDR3 is CAISEAGVVRGPDGYTF. The CDR3 DNA follows: TGTGCCATCAGTGAAGCTGGGGTAGTTCGGGGACCCGATGGCTACACCTTC.

This CDR3 is CSATVRFGQTDTQYF. CDR3 coding DNA: TGCAGTGCTACCGTTCGGTTTGGGCAAACAGATACGCAGTATTTT. This chain links TRBV20-1 with TRBJ2-3; D is unresolved. The CDR3 totals 15 residues. Between the trimmed V and J ends, which lost 4 bases and 3 bases, there was a span of 17 bases. Germline V lookup: CDR1 DFQATT, CDR2 SNEGSKA (reference sequence).

This clonotype has more than one count but fewer than ten. The chain employs TRBV7-9 and TRBJ1-5, with D possibly TRBD1 on 5 matching bases. Germline CDR1 and CDR2: SEHNR and FQNEAQ (reference sequence). The V and J ends lost 2 bases and 4 bases respectively, with 15 bases between them. This CDR3 contains 16 residues. The CDR3 sequence is CASSLKVGLPNQPQHF. In nucleotides, the CDR3 is TGTGCCAGCAGCTTAAAAGTGGGACTCCCAAATCAGCCCCAGCATTTT.

This clonotype was seen more than once but under ten times. The genes are TRBV7-9 and TRBJ1-1, with 9 bases identical to TRBD1. Trimming took 3 bases from V and 5 from J; bases not matched to a gene: 10. The CDR3 loop spans 16 amino acids. CDR1 is SEHNR, CDR2 FQNEAQ, per germline (reference sequence). The CDR3 bases are TGTGCCAGCAGCTTCCTACTCTTTGGGACAGGGACTGAAGCTTTCTTT. Translation gives CASSFLLFGTGTEAFF.

This clonotype was detected a few times. The CDR3 region has the DNA TGTGCCAGCAGCTCCAATTCCGGGACACCTGAGAACACCGGGGAGCTGTTTTTT. This sequence encodes CASSSNSGTPENTGELFF. This chain links TRBV6-2 or TRBV6-3 with TRBJ2-2; D may be TRBD1 (6 bases). Trimming stripped 6 bases from V and 1 base from J, with 21 bases between. This CDR3 is built from 18 residues. Looked up from germline, CDR1 is MNHEY and CDR2 is SVGEGT.

The rearrangement joins TRBV5-1 to TRBJ2-5, with unresolved D. The V and J ends lost 0 bases and 4 bases respectively, with 13 bases between them. Germline-derived CDR1 and CDR2 are SGHRS and YFSETQ. The CDR3 runs to 15 residues. The CDR3 region is CASSLESGRRETQYF. CDR3 DNA sequence: TGCGCCAGCAGCTTGGAGTCGGGCAGGCGAGAGACCCAGTACTTC. The whole variable domain, filled in from reference TRBV5-1 and TRBJ2-5, reads KAGVTQTPRYLIKTRGQQVTLSCSPISGHRSVSWYQQTPGQGLQFLFEYFSETQRNKGNFPGRFSGRQFSNSRSEMNVSTLELGDSALYLCASSLESGRRETQYFGPGTRLLVL.

This clonotype was seen a handful of times. The V call is TRBV27, the J call TRBJ1-3; no definite D call. Germline V gives CDR1 MNHEY, CDR2 SMNVEV (reference sequence). The V gene lost 7 bases and the J gene lost 4 bases, with 11 bases spanning the gap. The CDR3 contains 13 residues. CDR3 loop: CASIALAGNTIYF. DNA of the CDR3: TGTGCCAGCATAGCTCTTGCCGGAAACACCATATATTTT.

The chain links TRBV6-2 or TRBV6-3 to TRBJ2-1; 7 bases are a match to TRBD2. There are 17 residues in the CDR3. Germline V gives CDR1 MNHEY, CDR2 SVGEGT. J lost 0 bases, V lost 4 bases, and 9 bases had no gene match. CDR3 nucleotide sequence: TGTGCCAGCAGTTCCCGAACTAGCGCCAGCTCCTACAATGAGCAGTTCTTC. Residues: CASSSRTSASSYNEQFF.

The table lists this clonotype with a few counts. V gene TRBV29-1 combines with J gene TRBJ1-2; D gene ambiguous. CDR1 SQVTM and CDR2 ANQGSEA come from the germline V gene. Trimming took 3 bases from V and 1 from J, leaving 6 bases between them. This CDR3 has 12 amino acids. The CDR3 reads CSVDESNYGYTF. The CDR3 bases are TGCAGCGTTGATGAGAGTAACTATGGCTACACCTTC.

The sample holds a few counts of this clonotype. DNA for the CDR3: TGTGCCAGCAGCTTGGACATGCTAGAGGGTACGCAGTATTTT. Residues: CASSLDMLEGTQYF. The chain combines TRBV5-6 with TRBJ2-3, with D perhaps TRBD2 (5 bases). Trimming took 0 bases from V and 8 from J, leaving 13 bases between them. This CDR3 has 14 amino acids. Germline V CDR1 and CDR2: SGHDT, YYEEEE.

This clonotype has a handful of counts. The genes are TRBV11-2 and TRBJ1-1; D not resolved. From germline, CDR1 is SGHAT and CDR2 FQNNGV. CDR3 length: 12 amino acids. V lost 0 bases to trimming and J lost 7 bases, with 6 bases between them. Here the CDR3 DNA reads TGTGCCAGCAGCTTAGAGTGGGGTGAAGCTTTCTTT. The encoded protein is CASSLEWGEAFF.

This clonotype has a count of ten or more. The CDR3 is CASSPRVGGYTF. The CDR3 bases are TGTGCCAGCAGCCCCAGAGTGGGGGGCTACACCTTC. The V call is TRBV7-9, the J call TRBJ1-2, with D unresolved. V was cut by 5 bases and J by 8 bases, with 12 bases left in between. The CDR3 contains 12 residues. Germline V gene sequence: CDR1 SEHNR, CDR2 FQNEAQ (reference sequence).

The chain employs TRBV24-1 and TRBJ1-5; D might be TRBD1 (5 bases). The CDR3 is 15 residues long. Germline V gives CDR1 KGHDR, CDR2 SFDVKD. Deletions cut 3 bases from V and 3 bases from J, with 11 bases between. CDR3 region: CATSDGTRDNQPQHF. CDR3 nucleotide sequence: TGTGCCACCAGTGATGGGACCAGGGACAATCAGCCCCAGCATTTT.

This chain connects TRBV2 to TRBJ2-1, with TRBD2 as a possible D gene (5 bases). V was pared by 1 base and J by 4 bases, with 5 bases between. This CDR3 has 13 residues. Germline assignment: CDR1 SNHLY and CDR2 FYNNEI. CDR3 residues: CASSEERYNEQFF. CDR3 nucleotide sequence: TGTGCCAGCAGTGAAGAGCGGTACAATGAGCAGTTCTTC.

There are a few counts of this clonotype. CDR3 in amino acids: CASSHSGGTYNEQFF. The CDR3, as DNA: TGTGCCAGCAGCCATAGCGGGGGTACCTACAATGAGCAGTTCTTC. This chain joins TRBV12-3 or TRBV12-4 and TRBJ2-1, with 9 bases matching TRBD2. The CDR3 runs to 15 residues. J gave up 2 bases and V 6 bases, and 5 bases lay outside the gene matches.

This chain connects TRBV5-1 to TRBJ1-1; TRBD1 matches at 8 bases. This CDR3 comprises 14 residues. J gave up 7 bases and V 4 bases, and 9 bases lay outside the gene matches. CDR1 and CDR2 (germline): SGHRS, YFSETQ. The CDR3 sequence: CASSQGQVEDEAFF. The CDR3 DNA reads as TGCGCCAGCAGCCAGGGACAGGTCGAAGATGAAGCTTTCTTT.